This T cell receptor (beta chain) appears in the sequencing data of a study of T-cell memory formation after mild COVID-19. Notes on the study in general: Cross-reactive memory apparently joined, as some responding clones appeared in pre-infection memory. Still unconfirmed is whether the second-wave clones peaking on day 37 recognized SARS-CoV-2. Contracting clones from day 15 to 85 showed balanced CD4/CD8; later expanders favored CD4+.

TCRdb called the 5' RACE reads again in MiXCR, with one record for every CDR3 protein. The sample gives around 300,000 distinct CDR3 sequences, roughly 13% of which show up once; about 20% is in the top ten. CDR1 is MNHEY, CDR2 SVGAGI, per germline. Trimming stripped 2 bases from V and 5 bases from J, with 15 bases between. The CDR3 has 15 amino acids. A remark on this clonotype: No antigen is known for it.

This clonotype was sampled from a man younger than 30 who had mild COVID-19 (a few samples of this study predate the infection). Cell type and time point are not known. The specimen sequenced was PBMCs or a T cell subset sorted from them (not recorded which). This chain links TRBV6-5 with TRBJ1-1; D is perhaps TRBD1 (5 bases). CDR3 DNA: TGTGCCAGCAGTTACGGATGGGGCGGACATACTGAAGCTTTCTTT. Its protein product is CASSYGWGGHTEAFF.